This entry is about one T cell receptor beta chain. What it binds is not known. The data are from a study of cytomegalovirus exposure and HLA in healthy donors. In the study overall: Earlier sequencing of 150 million to 200 million T cells yielded 90 million to 140 million unique TCR beta sequences. Points from the study as a whole: Other equally common chains were less clonally expanded than HLA-associated TCR beta chains, a later analysis showed.

The CDR3 spans 16 residues. Germline V gene sequence: CDR1 SGHRS, CDR2 YFSETQ. With 2 bases clipped from V and 7 bases from J, the junction kept 7 bases outside the gene matches. Primers for the PCR totalled 60 Vbeta and 13 Jbeta. Sequencing was performed with immunoSEQ multiplex PCR; in TCRdb, only in-frame clones are kept and a portion is missing. Altogether 90,000 to 110,000 clones are present, roughly 80% being singletons, with the ten largest covering 8.6%. Sequencing was performed on PBMCs. The chain recombines TRBV5-1 with TRBJ1-6; 9 nucleotides agree with TRBD1. The TCR originated in a woman between 40 and 55 years old in good health and CMV-seropositive. In nucleotides, the CDR3 is TGCGCCAGCAGCTTACTACAGGGGGCAGGGAATTCACCCCTCCACTTT. Translation: CASSLLQGAGNSPLHF.